This T cell receptor beta chain was captured in a study of cytomegalovirus exposure and HLA in healthy donors. CDR1 is MDHEN, CDR2 SYDVKM, per germline. This CDR3 contains 14 residues. Trimming removed 5 bases from V and 8 bases from J; junction bases left unmatched: 9. 13 Jbeta primers and 60 Vbeta primers were used for the PCR. Repertoires were generated with immunoSEQ multiplex PCR, while TCRdb's copy carries only in-frame clones and drops some. The sample includes around 150,000 clones, less than 85% of them seen just once. The rearrangement joins TRBV28 to TRBJ1-1; TRBD1 matches 9 bases. This sequence originates from a man between 45 and 60 years old in good health and CMV-seropositive. Sequencing used PBMCs. The CDR3 nucleotides are TGTGCCAGCAGTCCAGCACAGGGGGCGAGAGAAGCTTTCTTT. This sequence encodes CASSPAQGAREAFF.